The count of the clone carrying this TCR beta chain is one. Its cognate antigen is unknown. These data belong to a study of T cell responses to AZD1222 COVID-19 vaccine. Study-wide background: Second doses were pooled across both intervals (about 4 or about 12 weeks). Whole-study results and caveats: CD4 TCRs linked to vaccination spanned spike, dominating at 160-218 and 743-854. There were mostly white British donors and more females than males, and clonal diversity was possibly underestimated. Recipients of AZD1222 seropositive at baseline numbered only 5 to 7.

Libraries were prepared by immunoSEQ multiplex PCR; TCRdb keeps only in-frame clonotypes and omits some of them. Of 120,000 to 150,000 clones detected, around 91% appear once; the ten largest clones hold roughly 5%. The germline CDR1 and CDR2 sequences are LGHNA and YSLEER. The CDR3 has 15 residues. The J segment lost 4 bases and the V segment lost 3 bases, leaving 5 bases of the junction unmatched. The receptor's source is an adult in good health. J is TRBJ2-1 and V is TRBV4-3; 8 positions match TRBD1. The sequencing used peripheral blood, collected on day 0 of AZD1222 vaccination. The CDR3 nucleotides are TGCGCCAGCAGCCACTCAAGGACAGGGTACAATGAGCAGTTCTTC. This codes for CASSHSRTGYNEQFF.